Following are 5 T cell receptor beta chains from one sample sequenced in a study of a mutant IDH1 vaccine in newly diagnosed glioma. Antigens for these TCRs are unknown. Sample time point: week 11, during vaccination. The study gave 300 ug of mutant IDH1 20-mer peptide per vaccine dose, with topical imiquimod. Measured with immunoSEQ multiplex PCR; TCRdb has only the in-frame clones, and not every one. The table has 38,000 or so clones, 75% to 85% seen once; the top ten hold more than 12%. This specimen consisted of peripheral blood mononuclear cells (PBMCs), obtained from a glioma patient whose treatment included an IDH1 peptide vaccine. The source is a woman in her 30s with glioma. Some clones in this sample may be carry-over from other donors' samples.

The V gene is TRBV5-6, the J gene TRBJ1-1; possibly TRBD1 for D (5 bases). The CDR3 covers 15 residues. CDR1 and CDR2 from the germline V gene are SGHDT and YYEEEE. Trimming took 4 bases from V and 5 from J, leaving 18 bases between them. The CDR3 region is CASSLPGGRSTEAFF. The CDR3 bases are TGTGCCAGCAGCCTACCTGGGGGGAGGAGTACTGAAGCTTTCTTT.

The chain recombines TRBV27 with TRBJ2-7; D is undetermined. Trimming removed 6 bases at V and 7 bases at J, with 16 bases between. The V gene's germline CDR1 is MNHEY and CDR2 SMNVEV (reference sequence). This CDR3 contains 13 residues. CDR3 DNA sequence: TGTGCCAGCAGCCTTCGACCGTCGGGTGAGCAGTACTTC. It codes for CASSLRPSGEQYF.

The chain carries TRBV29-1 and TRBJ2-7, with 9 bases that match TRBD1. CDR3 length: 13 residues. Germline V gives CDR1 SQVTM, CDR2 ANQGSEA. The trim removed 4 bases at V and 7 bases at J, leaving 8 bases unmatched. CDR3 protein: CSVGGQGLPEQYF. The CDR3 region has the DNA TGCAGCGTTGGGGGACAGGGACTTCCAGAGCAGTACTTC.

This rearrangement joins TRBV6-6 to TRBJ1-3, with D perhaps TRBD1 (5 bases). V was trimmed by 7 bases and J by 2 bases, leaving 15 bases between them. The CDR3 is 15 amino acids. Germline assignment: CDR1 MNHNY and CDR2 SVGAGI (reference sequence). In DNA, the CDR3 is TGTGCCAGCATAAGGGGAGATCTGACTGGAAACACCATATATTTT. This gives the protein CASIRGDLTGNTIYF.

The CDR3 loop is CASRDGTDSTDTQYF. The CDR3 nucleotides are TGTGCCAGCAGGGACGGTACTGATAGCACAGATACGCAGTATTTT. This chain joins TRBV7-2 and TRBJ2-3; D remains unclear. Germline-derived CDR1 and CDR2 are SGHTA and FQGNSA. The CDR3 spans 15 residues. V was shortened by 6 bases and J by 0 bases, with 13 bases between the two germline ends. Supplemented by reference TRBV7-2 and TRBJ2-3, the full variable domain reads GAGVSQSPSNKVTEKGKDVELRCDPISGHTALYWYRQSLGQGLEFLIYFQGNSAPDKSGLPSDRFSAERTGGSVSTLTIQRTQQEDSAVYLCASRDGTDSTDTQYFGPGTRLTVL.